The sequence of this T cell receptor beta chain was determined in a study of cytomegalovirus exposure and HLA in healthy donors. The germline CDR1 and CDR2 sequences are MGHRA and YSYEKL. The CDR3 is 15 amino acids. Trimming removed 1 base from V and 2 bases from J; junction bases left unmatched: 0. Healthy bone marrow donors made up the donor group. PCR involved 60 Vbeta and 13 Jbeta primers. Libraries were prepared by immunoSEQ multiplex PCR; TCRdb keeps only in-frame clonotypes and omits some of them. The sample lists 80,000 to 90,000 clones, 75% to 85% seen once, with approximately 1.9% in the top ten. This clone came up a few times.

The chain has TRBV4-1 and TRBJ2-7; 12 bases agree with TRBD2. The sample comprised PBMCs. The clonotype comes from a woman aged 25-40 years in good health and CMV-seronegative. The CDR3, as DNA: TGCGCCAGCAGCCAAGGACTAGCGGGAGCCTACGAGCAGTACTTC. Amino acids: CASSQGLAGAYEQYF.